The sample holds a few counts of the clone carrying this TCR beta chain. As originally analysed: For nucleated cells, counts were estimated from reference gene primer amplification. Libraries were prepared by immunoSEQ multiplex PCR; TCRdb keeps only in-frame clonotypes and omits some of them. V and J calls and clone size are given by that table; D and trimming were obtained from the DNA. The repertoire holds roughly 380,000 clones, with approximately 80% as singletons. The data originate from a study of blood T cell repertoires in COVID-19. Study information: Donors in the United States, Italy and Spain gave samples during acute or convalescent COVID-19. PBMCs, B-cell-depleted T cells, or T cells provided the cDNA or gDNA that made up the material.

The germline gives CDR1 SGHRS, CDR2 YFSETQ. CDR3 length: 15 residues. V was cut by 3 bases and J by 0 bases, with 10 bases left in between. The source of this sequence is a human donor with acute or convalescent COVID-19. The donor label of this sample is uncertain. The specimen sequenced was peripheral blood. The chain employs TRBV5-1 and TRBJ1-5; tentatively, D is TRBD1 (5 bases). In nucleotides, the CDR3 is TGCGCCAGCAGCTGGGAAGACAGTAGCAATCAGCCCCAGCATTTT. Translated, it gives CASSWEDSSNQPQHF.